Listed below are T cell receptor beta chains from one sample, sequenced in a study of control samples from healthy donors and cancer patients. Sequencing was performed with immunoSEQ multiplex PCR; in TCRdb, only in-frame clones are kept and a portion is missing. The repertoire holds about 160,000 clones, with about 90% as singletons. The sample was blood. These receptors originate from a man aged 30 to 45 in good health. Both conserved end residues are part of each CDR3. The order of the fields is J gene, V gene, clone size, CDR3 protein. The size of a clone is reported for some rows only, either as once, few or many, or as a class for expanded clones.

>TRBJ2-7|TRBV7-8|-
CASSSRQSYEQYF
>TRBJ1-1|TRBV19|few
CASTEPGGPNTEAFF
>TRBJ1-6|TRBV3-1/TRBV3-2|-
CASSQETPLSSPLHF
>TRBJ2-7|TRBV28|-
CASSFPGTGYHEQYF
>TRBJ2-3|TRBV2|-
CATGQGIDTQYF
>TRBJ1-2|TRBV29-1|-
CSVETGGNGYTF
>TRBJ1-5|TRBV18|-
CASSPIPDNQPQHF
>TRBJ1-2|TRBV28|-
CASASNYGYTF
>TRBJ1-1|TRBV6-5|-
CASSTQGRTEAFF
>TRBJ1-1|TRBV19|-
CASSISDSTEAFF
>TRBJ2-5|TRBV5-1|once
CASNRDLETQYF
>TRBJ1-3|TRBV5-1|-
CASSWTNSKGNTIYF